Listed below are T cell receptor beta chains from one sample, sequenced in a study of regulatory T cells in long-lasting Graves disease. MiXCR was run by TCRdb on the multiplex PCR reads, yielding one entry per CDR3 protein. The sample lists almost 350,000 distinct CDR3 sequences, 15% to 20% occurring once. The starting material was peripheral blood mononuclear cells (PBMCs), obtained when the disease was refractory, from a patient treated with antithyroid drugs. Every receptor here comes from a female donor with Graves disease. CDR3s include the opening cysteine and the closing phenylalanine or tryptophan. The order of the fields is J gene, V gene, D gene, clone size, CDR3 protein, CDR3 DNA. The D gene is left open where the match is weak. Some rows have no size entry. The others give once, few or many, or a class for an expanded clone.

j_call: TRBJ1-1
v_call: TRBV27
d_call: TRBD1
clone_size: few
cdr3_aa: CASSSAVGQGVMNTGAFF
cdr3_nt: TGTGCCAGCAGTTCCGCCGTAGGACAGGGGGTGATGAACACTGGAGCTTTCTTT

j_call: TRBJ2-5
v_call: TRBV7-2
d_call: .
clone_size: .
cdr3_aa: CASSAAGLVKETQYF
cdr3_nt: TGTGCCAGCAGCGCGGCGGGACTGGTAAAAGAGACCCAGTACTTC

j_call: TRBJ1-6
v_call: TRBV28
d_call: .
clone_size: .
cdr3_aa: CASSLSSWTTNSPLHF
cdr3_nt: TGTGCCAGCAGTTTATCTTCATGGACTACCAATTCACCCCTCCACTTT

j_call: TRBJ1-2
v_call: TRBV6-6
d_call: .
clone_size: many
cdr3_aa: CASSYSHVNYGYTF
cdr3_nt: TGTGCCAGCAGTTACTCGCACGTTAACTATGGCTACACCTTC

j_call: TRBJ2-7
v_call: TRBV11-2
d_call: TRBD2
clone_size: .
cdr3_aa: CASSAAGRGDYEQYF
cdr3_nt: TGTGCCAGCAGCGCCGCGGGGAGGGGTGACTACGAGCAGTACTTC

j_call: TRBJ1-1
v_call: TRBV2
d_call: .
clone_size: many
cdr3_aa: CASGMRRLNTEAFF
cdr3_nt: TGTGCCAGCGGGATGAGGCGTTTGAACACTGAAGCTTTCTTT

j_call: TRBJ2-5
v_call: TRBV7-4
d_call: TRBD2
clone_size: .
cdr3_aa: CASRESSGLAGEETQYF
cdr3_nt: TGTGCCAGCAGGGAGTCCTCGGGACTAGCGGGGGAAGAGACCCAGTACTTC

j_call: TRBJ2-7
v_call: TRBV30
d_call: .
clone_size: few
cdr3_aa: CAWSVKQGPNEQYF
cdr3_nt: TGTGCCTGGAGTGTTAAACAGGGCCCCAACGAGCAGTACTTC

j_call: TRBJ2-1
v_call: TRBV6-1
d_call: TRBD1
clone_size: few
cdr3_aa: CASSEARGQGWNEQFF
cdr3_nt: TGTGCCAGCAGTGAAGCCCGGGGACAGGGGTGGAATGAGCAGTTCTTC

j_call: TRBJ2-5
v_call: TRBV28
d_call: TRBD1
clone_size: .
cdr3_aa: CASSVGTAEAQYF
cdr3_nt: TGTGCCAGCAGCGTTGGGACAGCAGAGGCCCAGTACTTC

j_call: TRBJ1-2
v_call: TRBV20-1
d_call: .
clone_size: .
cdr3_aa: CSARDGGDYGYTF
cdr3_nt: TGCAGTGCTAGAGATGGAGGAGACTATGGCTACACCTTC

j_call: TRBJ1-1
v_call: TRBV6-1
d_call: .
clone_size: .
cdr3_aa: CASSAQGGTEAFF
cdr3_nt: TGTGCCAGCAGTGCGCAAGGGGGCACTGAAGCTTTCTTT

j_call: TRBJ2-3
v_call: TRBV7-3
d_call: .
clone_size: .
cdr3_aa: CASSDSPRETDTQYF
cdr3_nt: TGTGCCAGCAGCGACAGTCCCCGCGAAACAGATACGCAGTATTTT

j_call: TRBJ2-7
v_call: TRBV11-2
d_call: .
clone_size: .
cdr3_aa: CASSLDFGGSSYEQYF
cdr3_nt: TGTGCCAGCAGCTTAGATTTTGGAGGCAGCTCCTACGAGCAGTACTTC

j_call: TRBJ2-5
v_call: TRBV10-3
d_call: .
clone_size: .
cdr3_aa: CAISGEGHPQETQYF
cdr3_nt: TGTGCCATCAGTGGGGAAGGACATCCCCAAGAGACCCAGTACTTC

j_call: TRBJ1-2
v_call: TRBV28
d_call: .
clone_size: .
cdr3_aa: CASRSGHQGRNYGYTF
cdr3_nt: TGTGCCAGCAGGTCGGGACATCAAGGCCGTAACTATGGCTACACCTTC

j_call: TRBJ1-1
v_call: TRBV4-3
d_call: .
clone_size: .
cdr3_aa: CASSPRPDNTEAFF
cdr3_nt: TGCGCCAGCAGCCCGCGACCAGATAACACTGAAGCTTTCTTT

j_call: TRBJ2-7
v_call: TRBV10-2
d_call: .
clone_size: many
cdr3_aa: CATKHSYEQYF
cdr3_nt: TGCGCCACTAAGCATAGCTACGAGCAGTACTTC

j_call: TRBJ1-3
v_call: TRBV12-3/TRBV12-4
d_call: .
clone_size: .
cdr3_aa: CASSIGRPISGNTIYF
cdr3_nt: TGTGCCAGCAGTATTGGACGGCCAATCTCTGGAAACACCATATATTTT

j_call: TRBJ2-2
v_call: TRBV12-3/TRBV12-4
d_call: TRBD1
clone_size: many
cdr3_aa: CASSNYGGQGAVTGELFF
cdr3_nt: TGTGCCAGCAGTAATTACGGCGGACAGGGGGCGGTCACCGGGGAGCTGTTTTTT

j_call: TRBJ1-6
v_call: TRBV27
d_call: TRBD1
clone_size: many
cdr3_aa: CASSPGTANSPLHF
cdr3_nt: TGTGCCAGCAGCCCCGGGACAGCGAATTCACCCCTCCACTTT

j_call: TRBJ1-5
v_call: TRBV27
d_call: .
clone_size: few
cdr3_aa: CASSEREFSPQPQHF
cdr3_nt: TGTGCCAGCAGTGAACGAGAATTTAGCCCTCAGCCCCAGCATTTT

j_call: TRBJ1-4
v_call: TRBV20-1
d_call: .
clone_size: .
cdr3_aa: CSAPRPGSNEKLFF
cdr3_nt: TGCAGTGCGCCCCGGCCGGGATCTAATGAAAAACTGTTTTTT

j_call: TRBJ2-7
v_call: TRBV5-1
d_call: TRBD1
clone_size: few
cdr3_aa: CASSLALGQGWFYEQYF
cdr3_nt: TGCGCCAGCAGCTTGGCCTTGGGACAGGGATGGTTCTACGAGCAGTACTTC

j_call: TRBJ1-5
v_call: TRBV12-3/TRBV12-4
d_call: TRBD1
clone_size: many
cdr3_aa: CASSPTGGTEPQHF
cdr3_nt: TGTGCCAGCAGTCCCACAGGGGGCACGGAGCCCCAGCATTTT

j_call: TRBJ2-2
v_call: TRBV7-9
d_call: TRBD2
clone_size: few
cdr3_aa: CASSFWLAGVTGELFF
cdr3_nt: TGTGCCAGCAGCTTCTGGCTAGCGGGAGTAACCGGGGAGCTGTTTTTT

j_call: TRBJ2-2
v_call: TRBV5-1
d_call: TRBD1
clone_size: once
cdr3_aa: CASSLRDRARPGELFF
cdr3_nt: TGCGCCAGCAGCCTCCGGGACAGGGCCCGACCCGGGGAGCTGTTTTTT

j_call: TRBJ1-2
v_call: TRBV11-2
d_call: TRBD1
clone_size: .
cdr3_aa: CASSSRRTGQLDGYTF
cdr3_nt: TGTGCCAGCAGCTCTAGGAGGACAGGACAACTCGATGGCTACACCTTC

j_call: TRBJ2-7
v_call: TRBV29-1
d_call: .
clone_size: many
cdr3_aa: CSVGRNLNYEQYF
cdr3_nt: TGCAGCGTTGGACGAAACCTCAACTACGAGCAGTACTTC

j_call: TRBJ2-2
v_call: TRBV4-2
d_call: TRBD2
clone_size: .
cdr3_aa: CASSQGSGSPGELFF
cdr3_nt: TGTGCCAGCAGCCAAGGTAGCGGGAGCCCCGGGGAGCTGTTTTTT

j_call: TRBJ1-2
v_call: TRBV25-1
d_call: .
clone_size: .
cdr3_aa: CASSLSPGAYGYTF
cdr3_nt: TGTGCCAGCAGCCTCTCCCCGGGGGCCTATGGCTACACCTTC

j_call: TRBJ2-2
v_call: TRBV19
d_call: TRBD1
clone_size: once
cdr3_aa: CASSGGSRTGELFF
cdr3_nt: TGTGCCTCCTCAGGGGGTTCACGGACCGGGGAGCTGTTTTTT

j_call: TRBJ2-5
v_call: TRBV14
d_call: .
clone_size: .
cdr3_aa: CASSTWAPRETQYF
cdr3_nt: TGTGCCAGCAGCACTTGGGCCCCAAGGGAGACCCAGTACTTC

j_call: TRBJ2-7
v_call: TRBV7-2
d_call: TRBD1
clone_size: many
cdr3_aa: CASSSGGWRYEQYF
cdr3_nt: TGTGCCAGCAGCTCAGGGGGCTGGCGCTACGAGCAGTACTTC

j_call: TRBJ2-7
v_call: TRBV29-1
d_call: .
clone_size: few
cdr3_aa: CSVLSSYEQYF
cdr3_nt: TGCAGCGTACTAAGCTCCTACGAGCAGTACTTC